This T cell receptor (beta chain) originates from a study of blood T cell repertoires in COVID-19. Study at large: Specimens from acute and convalescent COVID-19 originated in the United States, Italy and Spain. The cDNA or gDNA used as material had been derived from T cells, B-cell-depleted T cells, or PBMCs.

Per the original methods: The assay estimated nucleated cells by amplifying reference gene primers. This table comes from immunoSEQ multiplex PCR, and its TCRdb copy is limited to in-frame clones, with some not included. V and J calls and clone size come straight from that table; D and trimming were deduced from the DNA. The data contain about 230,000 clones, under 90% of them singletons. Seattle patients were enrolled while actively infected and followed longitudinally. The V end lost 6 bases, the J end lost 0 bases, and 15 bases lay between the germline ends. The CDR3 covers 16 residues. CDR1 is MGHDK and CDR2 is SYGVNS in the germline V gene.

The clonotype comes from a man aged 50 to 60 with COVID-19, enrolled during active disease. The chain couples TRBV25-1 to TRBJ2-1; tentative D call: TRBD1 (6 bases). The sequenced sample was peripheral blood. CDR3 in amino acids: CASSRRQASSYNEQFF. As DNA, the CDR3 is TGTGCCAGCAGCAGAAGACAGGCAAGCTCCTACAATGAGCAGTTCTTC.